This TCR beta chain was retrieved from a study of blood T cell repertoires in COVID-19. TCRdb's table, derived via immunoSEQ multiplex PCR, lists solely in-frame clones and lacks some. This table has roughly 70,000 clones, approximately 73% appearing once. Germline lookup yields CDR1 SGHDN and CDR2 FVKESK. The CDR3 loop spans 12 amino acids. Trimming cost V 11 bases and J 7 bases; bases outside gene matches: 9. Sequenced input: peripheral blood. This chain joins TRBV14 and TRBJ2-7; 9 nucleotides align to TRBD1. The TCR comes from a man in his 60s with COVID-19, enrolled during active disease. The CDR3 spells CACAGQGGEQYF. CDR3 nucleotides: TGTGCCTGTGCGGGACAGGGCGGGGAGCAGTACTTC.